The clone carrying this T cell receptor beta chain was observed many times. The germline V gene has CDR1 GTSNPN and CDR2 SVGIG (reference sequence). Trimming removed 4 bases from V and 10 bases from J, with 11 bases in between. The CDR3 covers 11 residues. Regions amplified from RNA transcripts were the TCR beta CDR3 regions. During a first-round RT-PCR of the TCR CDR3, the HTBI primer set was used. TCRdb called the multiplex PCR reads again in MiXCR, with one record for every CDR3 protein. This sample has under 350,000 distinct CDR3 sequences, with 15% to 20% found just once. These data are taken from a study of T cells in Graves' hyperthyroidism and ophthalmopathy.

The sample comprised blood. This chain connects TRBV30 to TRBJ2-1, with D maybe TRBD2 (6 bases). The sequence came from a woman aged 45-65 years with Graves' hyperthyroidism. CDR3 residues: CAWMEGWEQFF. As DNA, the CDR3 is TGTGCCTGGATGGAGGGCTGGGAGCAGTTCTTC.